One and the same sample provided the 25 T cell receptor beta chains below, sequenced in a study of T-cell memory formation after mild COVID-19. A single record per CDR3 protein comes from TCRdb applying MiXCR to the 5' RACE reads. Here the sample spans 150,000 to 200,000 distinct CDR3 sequences, more than 12% being singletons. The sample taken for sequencing was PBMCs or a T cell subset sorted from them (not recorded which). The receptors were sampled from an adult woman who had mild COVID-19 (a few samples of this study predate the infection). Cell type and time point are not known.

The V and J genes are TRBV27 and TRBJ1-6; D call uncertain. CDR3 length equals 13 residues. Germline V gives CDR1 MNHEY, CDR2 SMNVEV (reference sequence). The ends were cut back, 2 bases at V and 9 bases at J, with 8 bases in the middle. The CDR3 bases are TGTGCCAGCAGTTTAGTCTTGGGTTCACCCCTCCACTTT. Protein: CASSLVLGSPLHF.

The genes are TRBV7-9 and TRBJ2-1, with TRBD1 identical over 11 bases. Germline V gives CDR1 SEHNR, CDR2 FQNEAQ (reference sequence). The V segment lost 5 bases and the J segment 6 bases; nucleotides outside the gene matches: 9. This CDR3 is built from 16 residues. In DNA form, the CDR3 reads TGTGCCAGCAGCCCTACCCCCGGGACAGGGGGCAATGAGCAGTTCTTC. Amino acid sequence: CASSPTPGTGGNEQFF.

This chain joins TRBV15 and TRBJ2-1; D might be TRBD2 (5 bases). Trimming left V 0 bases short and J 8 bases short, with 11 bases between. CDR1 is LNHNV, CDR2 YYDKDF, per germline (reference sequence). The CDR3 is 14 amino acids. The CDR3 nucleotides read TGTGCCACCAGCAGAGATCGGGGTTTCGATGAGCAGTTCTTC. It translates to CATSRDRGFDEQFF.

The chain links TRBV3-1 to TRBJ2-3, with 12 bases that match TRBD1. J lost 4 bases, V lost 4 bases, and 6 bases had no gene match. Germline V gene lookup returns CDR1 LGHDT and CDR2 YNNKEL (reference sequence). This CDR3 has 16 amino acids. CDR3 in amino acids: CASSPGDRGRADTQYF. CDR3 nucleotides: TGTGCCAGCAGCCCAGGGGACAGGGGGCGGGCAGATACGCAGTATTTT.

This clonotype was observed a few times. The chain links TRBV12-3 or TRBV12-4 to TRBJ1-5; a possible D gene is TRBD1 (5 bases). V was pared by 8 bases and J by 5 bases, with 13 bases between. The CDR3 length is 13 residues. CDR3 sequence reads: CASAMRGDQPQHF. The CDR3 coding sequence is TGTGCCAGCGCCATGAGGGGCGATCAGCCCCAGCATTTT.

The V gene is TRBV12-3 or TRBV12-4, the J gene TRBJ1-5; D ambiguous. The CDR3 is 15 residues long. V shed 3 bases and J shed 4 bases, with 13 bases lying between them. The CDR3 DNA reads TGTGCCAGCAGTTTGAGCCAGGAGGAAAATCAGCCCCAGCATTTT. It specifies CASSLSQEENQPQHF.

The chain uses TRBV5-1 and TRBJ2-5; 11 bases agree with TRBD2. The CDR3 loop spans 16 amino acids. The germline V gene has CDR1 SGHRS and CDR2 YFSETQ. The trim removed 0 bases at V and 4 bases at J, leaving 5 bases unmatched. Here the CDR3 reads CASSLGSGRARETQYF. CDR3 sequence (DNA): TGCGCCAGCAGCTTGGGTAGCGGGAGGGCCCGAGAGACCCAGTACTTC.

The CDR3 reads CASSPRPGQGQDKNIQYF. CDR3 in DNA: TGTGCCAGCAGCCCGCGACCGGGACAGGGGCAGGACAAAAACATTCAGTACTTC. V is TRBV11-3 and J is TRBJ2-4; 10 positions agree with TRBD1. V gave up 5 bases and J gave up 3 bases; unmatched junction bases: 13. This CDR3 comprises 18 residues. CDR1 is SGHNT, CDR2 YENEEA, per germline.

This clonotype showed up just a few times. This chain links TRBV7-2 with TRBJ2-5; 7 bases are a match to TRBD2. This CDR3 spans 15 amino acids. The trim removed 1 base at V and 2 bases at J, leaving 4 bases unmatched. The germline V gene encodes CDR1 SGHTA and CDR2 FQGNSA. The CDR3 DNA reads TGTGCCAGCAGCTTAGGCCTAGCGGTGCAAGAGACCCAGTACTTC. Translation gives CASSLGLAVQETQYF.

This clonotype was seen many times. J is TRBJ1-1 and V is TRBV6-6; a possible D gene is TRBD1 (5 bases). Germline CDR1 MNHNY, CDR2 SVGAGI (reference sequence). V gave up 2 bases and J gave up 1 base, with 5 bases separating them. CDR3 length: 13 residues. CDR3 in DNA: TGTGCCAGCAGTTACGGGGGGAACACTGAAGCTTTCTTT. Residues: CASSYGGNTEAFF.

This clonotype was found a few times. The chain links TRBV2 to TRBJ2-7; 7 bases agree with TRBD1. This CDR3 is built from 11 residues. The germline V gene has CDR1 SNHLY and CDR2 FYNNEI. V shed 10 bases, J shed 6 bases, and the junction held 6 bases outside the gene matches. The CDR3 sequence: CATLQGSEQYF. As DNA, the CDR3 is TGTGCCACACTACAGGGGAGCGAGCAGTACTTC.

This clonotype has only a few counts. V and J are TRBV7-8 and TRBJ2-7; D gene unclear. In germline, CDR1 is SGHVS, CDR2 FQNEAQ. The CDR3 consists of 15 residues. The ends were cut back, 4 bases at V and 2 bases at J, with 15 bases in the middle. As DNA, the CDR3 is TGTGCCAGCAGCTACCTTAGGCTTAATCCCTACGAGCAGTACTTC. This gives the protein CASSYLRLNPYEQYF.

In its sample, this clonotype was seen a few times. The rearrangement uses TRBV7-3 and TRBJ2-3; no reliable D call. V was pared by 2 bases and J by 0 bases, with 12 bases between. Germline CDR1 is SGHTA and CDR2 is FQGTGA. The CDR3 spans 16 residues. CDR3: CASSLGQTSSTDTQYF. DNA for the CDR3: TGTGCCAGCAGCTTAGGGCAGACTTCTAGCACAGATACGCAGTATTTT.

V usage is TRBV29-1 and J usage is TRBJ1-1; D might be TRBD1 (5 bases). CDR1 and CDR2 from the germline V gene are SQVTM and ANQGSEA. The CDR3 totals 13 residues. Trimming left V 3 bases short and J 0 bases short, with 8 bases between. CDR3 sequence reads: CSVEGEMNTEAFF. CDR3 nucleotide sequence: TGCAGCGTTGAGGGGGAAATGAACACTGAAGCTTTCTTT. Full variable domain (remainder filled in from reference TRBV29-1 and TRBJ1-1): SAVISQKPSRDICQRGTSLTIQCQVDSQVTMMFWYRQQPGQSLTLIATANQGSEATYESGFVIDKFPISRPNLTFSTLTVSNMSPEDSSIYLCSVEGEMNTEAFFGQGTRLTVV.

The rearrangement uses TRBV6-5 and TRBJ1-1; D ambiguous. The V end was cut by 6 bases, the J end by 1 base, with 18 bases between. Looked up from germline, CDR1 is MNHEY and CDR2 is SVGAGI. This CDR3 has 16 residues. The CDR3 is CASSLAGLAKNTEAFF. As DNA, the CDR3 is TGTGCCAGCAGCCTTGCTGGGCTGGCTAAGAACACTGAAGCTTTCTTT.

Only a few counts were recorded for this clonotype. The chain carries TRBV5-1 and TRBJ1-2; D gene uncertain. CDR1 is SGHRS and CDR2 is YFSETQ in the germline V gene. The V end was cut by 4 bases, the J end by 2 bases, with 15 bases between. The CDR3 spans 15 residues. CDR3: CASSIDTPGNYGYTF. As DNA, the CDR3 is TGCGCCAGCAGCATCGACACTCCTGGGAACTATGGCTACACCTTC.

The sample holds many counts of this clonotype. The rearrangement uses TRBV7-9 and TRBJ2-1; 13 bases agree with TRBD2. Germline CDR1 reads SEHNR; CDR2 reads FQNEAQ (reference sequence). Trimming at V came to 1 base and at J to 16 bases, leaving 4 bases not matched to a gene. This CDR3 is built from 13 residues. CDR3 amino acids: CASSLGLAGGRFF. Here the CDR3 DNA reads TGTGCCAGCAGCTTAGGACTAGCGGGAGGACGTTTCTTC.

The chain combines TRBV5-1 with TRBJ2-2, with 10 bases identical to TRBD1. V lost 0 bases to trimming and J lost 6 bases; unmatched junction nucleotides: 5. The length of the CDR3 is 16 residues. Germline values: CDR1 SGHRS, CDR2 YFSETQ. CDR3 in amino acids: CASSLVGTGESGELFF. CDR3 DNA sequence: TGCGCCAGCAGCTTGGTAGGGACAGGGGAGTCCGGGGAGCTGTTTTTT.

This clonotype came up a few times. The chain employs TRBV3-1 and TRBJ1-5; 11 nucleotides match TRBD1. CDR1 and CDR2 from the germline V gene are LGHDT and YNNKEL (reference sequence). V shed 3 bases and J 6 bases; nucleotides not matched to a gene: 10. The length of the CDR3 is 17 residues. CDR3 protein: CASSHGQGARLIQPQHF. The CDR3 DNA follows: TGTGCCAGCAGCCATGGACAGGGGGCGCGGTTGATTCAGCCCCAGCATTTT.

The rearrangement uses TRBV11-2 and TRBJ2-5, with 8 nucleotides matching TRBD2. The germline V gene has CDR1 SGHAT and CDR2 FQNNGV. This CDR3 region has 14 residues. J gave up 5 bases and V 5 bases, and 7 bases lay outside the gene matches. The CDR3 bases are TGTGCCAGCAGCCCCTCCACTAGCGGTGAGACCCAGTACTTC. This codes for CASSPSTSGETQYF.

V is TRBV6-6 and J is TRBJ2-3; D might be TRBD1 or TRBD2, each matching 5 bases. The germline gives CDR1 MNHNY, CDR2 SVGAGI (reference sequence). The CDR3 extends over 13 amino acids. Trimming removed 2 bases from V and 11 bases from J, with 14 bases in between. CDR3: CASSYGDRGGQYF. CDR3 nucleotides: TGTGCCAGCAGTTACGGGGACCGCGGTGGGCAGTATTTT.

Only a few counts were recorded for this clonotype. This chain joins TRBV12-3 or TRBV12-4 and TRBJ1-3, with 9 bases aligning to TRBD1. The trim removed 4 bases at V and 3 bases at J, leaving 7 bases unmatched. The CDR3 consists of 16 residues. CDR3 loop: CASSYPTGGSGNTIYF. The CDR3 nucleotides read TGTGCCAGCAGTTACCCCACAGGGGGCAGTGGAAACACCATATATTTT.

This clonotype was seen only a few times. This chain uses TRBV7-8 with TRBJ2-3; 10 bases match TRBD2. Germline V gene sequence: CDR1 SGHVS, CDR2 FQNEAQ. There are 17 residues in the CDR3. V lost 5 bases and J lost 2; bases outside the gene matches: 10. This CDR3 reads CASSRRSGRDLTDTQYF. The CDR3 DNA follows: TGTGCCAGCAGCCGCCGAAGCGGGAGGGACCTCACAGATACGCAGTATTTT.

The V and J genes are TRBV12-3 or TRBV12-4 and TRBJ2-3; the match to TRBD2 covers 9 bases. The ends lost 5 bases at V and 14 bases at J; junction bases unmatched: 11. The CDR3 consists of 13 residues. The CDR3 bases are TGTGCCAGCAGTCCAGGGACTAGCCCCGGATGGTATTTT. Translated, it gives CASSPGTSPGWYF.

This clonotype has at least ten counts. The V call is TRBV5-1, the J call TRBJ2-7; 13 nucleotides line up with TRBD2. Losses at the gene ends were 3 bases for V and 7 bases for J; bases not matched to a gene: 10. The CDR3 consists of 16 residues. Looked up from germline, CDR1 is SGHRS and CDR2 is YFSETQ. CDR3 DNA: TGCGCCAGCAGCTCCCGGACTAGCGGGAGATCGGAGGAGCAGTACTTC. Translation gives CASSSRTSGRSEEQYF.